This passage covers 19 T cell receptor beta chains from one sample sequenced in a study of blood T cell repertoires in COVID-19. The repertoire was sequenced with immunoSEQ multiplex PCR; TCRdb's copy has only in-frame clones and lacks some. This sample carries roughly 240,000 clones, around 87% of them seen once, and the ten largest clones take 3.6%. The sample taken for sequencing was peripheral blood. Receptor source: a man aged 18 to 30 with active or convalescent COVID-19.

The chain employs TRBV19 and TRBJ2-5; 12 bases match TRBD2. V was pared by 8 bases and J by 4 bases, with 2 bases of the junction left unmatched. The length of the CDR3 is 13 residues. Germline V gene lookup returns CDR1 LNHDA and CDR2 SQIVND (reference sequence). The CDR3 DNA sequence: TGTGCCAGTTCGACTAGCGGGAGAGAGACCCAGTACTTC. This sequence encodes CASSTSGRETQYF.

The rearrangement links TRBV6-2 or TRBV6-3 to TRBJ2-3; tentatively, D is TRBD2 (5 bases). In germline, CDR1 is MNHEY, CDR2 SVGEGT. CDR3 length equals 16 residues. Trimming took 4 bases from V and 2 from J, leaving 16 bases between them. Here the CDR3 reads CASSFRGPGITDTQYF. The CDR3 nucleotides read TGTGCCAGCAGTTTTCGGGGTCCGGGAATCACAGATACGCAGTATTTT.

The chain recombines TRBV27 with TRBJ2-4; 12 positions agree with TRBD2. The germline CDR1 and CDR2 sequences are MNHEY and SMNVEV (reference sequence). This CDR3 is built from 22 residues. Trimming took 5 bases from V and 0 from J; bases not matched to a gene: 20. CDR3 coding DNA: TGTGCCAGCAGTACATTAACCGTACTAGCGGGGGGAAGGGGGCTAGCCAAAAACATTCAGTACTTC. As protein: CASSTLTVLAGGRGLAKNIQYF.

CDR3 nucleotides: TGTGCCAGCAGCTTACAAGCGGGAGATCTTGTCGAGCAGTACTTC. Its protein is CASSLQAGDLVEQYF. This chain uses TRBV7-2 with TRBJ2-7, with 8 bases matching TRBD2. This CDR3 contains 15 residues. Germline V gives CDR1 SGHTA, CDR2 FQGNSA. The junction had 9 bases not matched to a gene; V was cut back by 2 bases and J by 6 bases.

The chain links TRBV5-1 to TRBJ1-3, with D maybe TRBD1 (5 bases). The CDR3 extends over 14 amino acids. Germline assignment: CDR1 SGHRS and CDR2 YFSETQ. With 0 bases removed from V and 6 bases from J, the gap between germline ends came to 10 bases. Written as DNA, the CDR3 is TGCGCCAGCAGCTTGGCCACAGGAGTAAACACCATATATTTT. Encoded protein: CASSLATGVNTIYF.

V and J are TRBV27 and TRBJ2-2; 7 bases line up with TRBD1. The CDR3 contains 15 residues. The J segment lost 4 bases and the V segment lost 4 bases, leaving 6 bases of the junction unmatched. Looked up from germline, CDR1 is MNHEY and CDR2 is SMNVEV (reference sequence). CDR3 in DNA: TGTGCCAGCAGTTACCACAGGGGCTTCACCGGGGAGCTGTTTTTT. The encoded protein is CASSYHRGFTGELFF.

The chain is built from TRBV3-1 (or the pseudogene TRBV3-2) and TRBJ2-7; D call uncertain. This CDR3 contains 14 residues. Germline CDR1 reads LGHDT; CDR2 reads YNNKEL (reference sequence). Deletions cut 1 base from V and 2 bases from J, with 9 bases between. The CDR3 sequence: CASSQGPQAYEQYF. Written as DNA, the CDR3 is TGTGCCAGCAGCCAAGGGCCTCAAGCCTACGAGCAGTACTTC.

This clone was recorded a few times. V is TRBV3-1 (or the pseudogene TRBV3-2) and J is TRBJ1-3; no clear D. V was clipped by 1 base and J by 8 bases, with 12 bases between them. The CDR3 covers 14 residues. CDR1 LGHDT and CDR2 YNNKEL come from the germline V gene (reference sequence). The CDR3 sequence is CASSQVAGLDTIYF. The CDR3 nucleotides are TGTGCCAGCAGCCAAGTGGCGGGGTTAGACACCATATATTTT.

This clone was detected a few times. Other nucleotide sequences from this sample produce the same CDR3. J is TRBJ1-5 and V is TRBV5-4, with D possibly matching TRBD1 (5 bases). The CDR3 contains 13 residues. Deletions cut 1 base from V and 4 bases from J, with 6 bases between. Per the germline V gene, CDR1 is SGHNT and CDR2 is YYREEE (reference sequence). CDR3 coding DNA: TGTGCCAGCAGCTTGCAGGGAAATCAGCCCCAGCATTTT. As protein: CASSLQGNQPQHF.

The chain links TRBV27 to TRBJ2-3, with D tentatively TRBD1 (5 bases). Looked up from germline, CDR1 is MNHEY and CDR2 is SMNVEV (reference sequence). The V and J ends lost 3 bases and 0 bases respectively, with 10 bases between them. CDR3 length equals 15 residues. The CDR3 region is CASSLWGTSTDTQYF. CDR3 nucleotides: TGTGCCAGCAGTTTGTGGGGCACTAGCACAGATACGCAGTATTTT.

The V call is TRBV11-3, the J call TRBJ2-1; TRBD1 matches at 9 bases. The CDR3 contains 15 residues. V trimming: 0 bases; J trimming: 4 bases; junction bases outside the gene matches: 1. Per the germline V gene, CDR1 is SGHNT and CDR2 is YENEEA. The CDR3 bases are TGTGCCAGCAGCTTAGAACAGGGGGCTTACAATGAGCAGTTCTTC. Translated: CASSLEQGAYNEQFF.

The rearrangement uses TRBV7-2 and TRBJ2-7; TRBD2 aligns across 7 bases. Unmatched junction bases numbered 3, after V lost 1 base and J lost 6 bases. The CDR3 is 13 amino acids. Per germline, CDR1 SGHTA and CDR2 FQGNSA. The CDR3 nucleotides read TGTGCCAGCAGCTTAGGACTAGCTTCCGAGCAGTACTTC. This gives the protein CASSLGLASEQYF.

This sequence joins TRBV9 and TRBJ1-1; D not certain. With 4 bases removed from V and 2 bases from J, the gap between germline ends came to 12 bases. CDR1 SGDLS and CDR2 YYNGEE come from the germline V gene. The length of the CDR3 is 14 residues. The CDR3 is CASSTRPGNTEAFF. As DNA, the CDR3 is TGTGCCAGCAGCACGCGTCCAGGAAACACTGAAGCTTTCTTT.

The gene calls are TRBV5-1 and TRBJ2-6, with 7 nucleotides matching TRBD1. J was trimmed by 0 bases and V by 4 bases; bases with no gene match: 4. CDR3 size: 16 residues. The V gene's germline CDR1 is SGHRS and CDR2 YFSETQ. CDR3 loop: CASSPTGASGANVLTF. CDR3 in DNA: TGCGCCAGCAGCCCCACAGGGGCCTCTGGGGCCAACGTCCTGACTTTC.

CDR3 bases: TGTGCCAGCAGCTTAGGGGGAACTACTAATGAAAAACTGTTTTTT. Translated, it gives CASSLGGTTNEKLFF. The chain uses TRBV5-4 and TRBJ1-4; D is possibly TRBD1 (6 bases). This CDR3 spans 15 amino acids. V lost 2 bases and J 2 bases, leaving 10 bases between the germline ends. CDR1 SGHNT and CDR2 YYREEE come from the germline V gene (reference sequence).

The V call is TRBV19, the J call TRBJ1-1; no clear D gene. This CDR3 region has 15 residues. V lost 4 bases to trimming and J lost 1 base, with 13 bases between them. The germline gives CDR1 LNHDA, CDR2 SQIVND (reference sequence). For the CDR3, the DNA is TGTGCCAGTAGTACCGGACGGACTGGGAACACTGAAGCTTTCTTT. It yields the protein CASSTGRTGNTEAFF.

This sequence joins TRBV19 and TRBJ2-7; tentative D call: TRBD1 (6 bases). This CDR3 has 13 residues. CDR1 is LNHDA and CDR2 is SQIVND in the germline V gene (reference sequence). The V and J ends lost 8 bases and 3 bases respectively, with 14 bases between them. This CDR3 reads CASGTTRDYEQYF. CDR3 DNA sequence: TGTGCCAGTGGGACAACGAGGGACTACGAGCAGTACTTC.

This chain links TRBV6-5 with TRBJ1-4; 7 bases are a match to TRBD1. From germline, CDR1 is MNHEY and CDR2 SVGAGI. The CDR3 totals 15 residues. With V trimmed by 7 bases and J by 15 bases, 20 bases remained unmatched. Here the CDR3 DNA reads TGTGCCAGCACGGCACCGGGACAGTACGAAACCGGCGTGTTTTTT. Residues: CASTAPGQYETGVFF.

The chain combines TRBV7-3 with TRBJ1-1, with no clear D. CDR1 SGHTA and CDR2 FQGTGA come from the germline V gene. This CDR3 comprises 14 residues. Trimming took 2 bases from V and 3 from J, leaving 10 bases between them. The CDR3 region has the DNA TGTGCCAGCAGCTTACAAGCCGGGGACACTGAAGCTTTCTTT. Its translation is CASSLQAGDTEAFF.